The 21 T cell receptor beta chains in this list originate from one sample, sequenced in a study of cytomegalovirus exposure and HLA in healthy donors. The primer mix had 60 Vbeta and 13 Jbeta primers. Profiled with immunoSEQ multiplex PCR; TCRdb holds only in-frame clones, not every one. The data include 130,000 or so clones; the top ten clones carry about 2.2%. What was sequenced was PBMCs. These receptors came from a young woman in good health and CMV-seronegative.

This sequence joins TRBV11-3 and TRBJ2-2; the match to TRBD2 covers 8 bases. CDR1 SGHNT and CDR2 YENEEA come from the germline V gene. V dropped 1 base and J dropped 5; count of bases not matched to a gene: 6. The CDR3 extends over 16 amino acids. Here the CDR3 reads CASSLAGGPITGELFF. In nucleotides, the CDR3 is TGTGCCAGCAGCTTAGCGGGAGGGCCTATAACCGGGGAGCTGTTTTTT.

Worth noting for this clone: Different DNA sequences within this sample yield the same CDR3. The rearrangement links TRBV9 to TRBJ2-7; 12 bases match TRBD2. Germline loops: CDR1 SGDLS, CDR2 YYNGEE. V shed 0 bases, J shed 2 bases, and the junction held 0 bases outside the gene matches. The CDR3 is 15 residues long. The CDR3 nucleotides read TGTGCCAGCAGCGTAGGACTAGCGGGAGCCTACGAGCAGTACTTC. Protein: CASSVGLAGAYEQYF.

The chain couples TRBV29-1 to TRBJ1-1; 9 positions agree with TRBD1. The CDR3 consists of 13 residues. V gave up 7 bases and J gave up 2 bases; unmatched junction bases: 5. Germline-derived CDR1 and CDR2 are SQVTM and ANQGSEA. In DNA, the CDR3 is TGCAGCGCCACGGGACAGGGTAACACTGAAGCTTTCTTT. This gives the protein CSATGQGNTEAFF.

The V and J genes are TRBV30 and TRBJ1-1, with D possibly TRBD1 on 5 matching bases. The CDR3 extends over 15 amino acids. Per germline, CDR1 GTSNPN and CDR2 SVGIG (reference sequence). Deletions cut 1 base from V and 1 base from J, with 13 bases between. Written as DNA, the CDR3 is TGTGCCTGGAGTGCCGGGGGGAGTCGGAACACTGAAGCTTTCTTT. Residues: CAWSAGGSRNTEAFF.

The gene calls are TRBV11-2 and TRBJ2-3; TRBD2 matches 13 bases. The germline V gene encodes CDR1 SGHAT and CDR2 FQNNGV. The CDR3 is 18 amino acids. J gave up 3 bases and V 1 base, and 7 bases lay outside the gene matches. CDR3 nucleotides: TGTGCCAGCAGCTTAGTTGGACTAGCGGGAGTTTTAACAGATACGCAGTATTTT. Translated, it gives CASSLVGLAGVLTDTQYF.

The chain links TRBV6-5 to TRBJ2-1; D unresolved. Germline loops: CDR1 MNHEY, CDR2 SVGAGI. V gave up 5 bases and J gave up 2 bases, with 10 bases separating them. The CDR3 contains 14 residues. The CDR3 nucleotides read TGTGCCAGCAGTACCCCAGAAGCCTACAATGAGCAGTTCTTC. Protein sequence: CASSTPEAYNEQFF.

This rearrangement joins TRBV7-9 to TRBJ1-2, with TRBD1 matching 8 bases. The germline V gene encodes CDR1 SEHNR and CDR2 FQNEAQ (reference sequence). Losses at the gene ends were 4 bases for V and 6 bases for J; bases not matched to a gene: 13. CDR3 length equals 16 residues. The CDR3 nucleotides are TGTGCCAGCAGCTCGTCTCTGGCAGGGGGCTCGGATGGCTACACCTTC. It yields the protein CASSSSLAGGSDGYTF.

J is TRBJ2-2 and V is TRBV29-1, with 7 bases that match TRBD1. V gave up 6 bases and J gave up 6 bases; unmatched junction bases: 7. The germline V gene has CDR1 SQVTM and CDR2 ANQGSEA. The CDR3 runs 13 residues. The CDR3 protein is CSVGQARAGELFF. The CDR3 DNA reads as TGCAGCGTCGGACAGGCCCGGGCCGGGGAGCTGTTTTTT.

V and J are TRBV6-5 and TRBJ1-1; D remains unclear. Trimming cost V 1 base and J 5 bases, with 11 bases left between them. Germline V gene lookup returns CDR1 MNHEY and CDR2 SVGAGI. This CDR3 is built from 14 residues. DNA of the CDR3: TGTGCCAGCAGTTACTTTTCGGGCGGGACTGAAGCTTTCTTT. This gives the protein CASSYFSGGTEAFF.

The rearrangement uses TRBV5-1 and TRBJ2-1; 8 bases match TRBD2. This CDR3 spans 14 amino acids. In germline, CDR1 is SGHRS, CDR2 YFSETQ. After removal of 0 bases from V and 8 bases from J, the junction contained 4 bases not matched to a gene. For the CDR3, the DNA is TGCGCCAGCAGCTTGGGAGCGGGAGCCTATGAGCAGTTCTTC. As protein: CASSLGAGAYEQFF.

J is TRBJ2-5 and V is TRBV7-6; 10 bases align to TRBD1. The CDR3 runs 15 residues. Trimming at V came to 5 bases and at J to 5 bases, leaving 8 bases not matched to a gene. The germline V gene encodes CDR1 SGHVS and CDR2 FNYEAQ. CDR3 bases: TGTGCCAGCAGCACCAGATTGGACAGGGGGGAGACCCAGTACTTC. It encodes CASSTRLDRGETQYF.

About this clone: The junction and the germline gene differ at one end; a read error may be behind it. The rearrangement uses TRBV9 and TRBJ1-1; no reliable D call. CDR3 size: 11 residues. CDR1 and CDR2 from the germline V gene are SGDLS and YYNGEE. The CDR3 loop is CASSPDTEAFF. The DNA for the CDR3 is TGTGCCAGCAGCCCCGACACCGAAGCTTTCTTT.

The chain uses TRBV7-2 and TRBJ1-1, with 7 nucleotides matching TRBD1. The CDR3 covers 14 residues. Germline V gene lookup returns CDR1 SGHTA and CDR2 FQGNSA. After removal of 10 bases from V and 6 bases from J, the junction contained 14 bases not matched to a gene. Here the CDR3 reads CATQTTGITAEAFF. The DNA of the CDR3 is TGTGCCACCCAGACGACAGGGATTACGGCTGAAGCTTTCTTT.

V is TRBV6-5 and J is TRBJ2-4, with 7 nucleotides matching TRBD1. The CDR3 covers 14 residues. After removal of 0 bases from V and 9 bases from J, the junction contained 5 bases not matched to a gene. Per the germline V gene, CDR1 is MNHEY and CDR2 is SVGAGI. The CDR3: CASSYSTGVAIQYF. The DNA of the CDR3 is TGTGCCAGCAGTTACTCTACAGGGGTGGCCATTCAGTACTTC.

The chain combines TRBV6-4 with TRBJ2-1; 7 bases match TRBD2. CDR1 is MRHNA and CDR2 is SNTAGT in the germline V gene. CDR3 size: 13 residues. V shed 4 bases and J 10 bases; nucleotides not matched to a gene: 7. For the CDR3, the DNA is TGTGCCAGCAGTGTCGGGGGGAGAATGGAGCAGTTCTTC. It specifies CASSVGGRMEQFF.

V gene TRBV13 combines with J gene TRBJ1-1; 7 bases align to TRBD1. This CDR3 is 14 amino acids long. V dropped 4 bases and J dropped 1; count of bases not matched to a gene: 3. The germline CDR1 and CDR2 sequences are PRHDT and FYEKMQ (reference sequence). CDR3 sequence: CASSSGGGNTEAFF. The CDR3 DNA reads as TGTGCCAGCAGCTCAGGGGGAGGGAACACTGAAGCTTTCTTT. Filled out from reference TRBV13 and TRBJ1-1, the complete variable domain reads AAGVIQSPRHLIKEKRETATLKCYPIPRHDTVYWYQQGPGQDPQFLISFYEKMQSDKGSIPDRFSAQQFSDYHSELNMSSLELGDSALYFCASSSGGGNTEAFFGQGTRLTVV.

The rearrangement joins TRBV5-4 to TRBJ2-1; tentatively, D is TRBD2 (5 bases). Germline CDR1 is SGHNT and CDR2 is YYREEE (reference sequence). The CDR3 has 14 residues. Trimming shortened V by 2 bases and J by 9 bases, and 15 bases separated the two germline ends. This CDR3 is CASSFGVASGEQFF. CDR3 sequence (DNA): TGTGCCAGCAGCTTCGGGGTAGCATCGGGTGAGCAGTTCTTC.

The rearrangement uses TRBV4-2 and TRBJ2-1; no reliable D call. Per germline, CDR1 LGHNA and CDR2 YNFKEQ. CDR3 size: 16 residues. V lost 1 base and J 5 bases, leaving 15 bases between the germline ends. Here the CDR3 reads CASSQVVANLNNEQFF. The CDR3 DNA reads as TGTGCCAGCAGCCAAGTGGTTGCTAACCTAAACAATGAGCAGTTCTTC.

This chain uses TRBV5-6 with TRBJ2-7, with TRBD1 matching 9 bases. Unmatched junction bases numbered 7, after V lost 1 base and J lost 5 bases. CDR3 size: 15 residues. Germline V gene lookup returns CDR1 SGHDT and CDR2 YYEEEE. CDR3 nucleotides: TGTGCCAGCAGCTTGCGGGACAGGGCTTCAAACGAGCAGTACGTC. Its translation is CASSLRDRASNEQYV.

The chain links TRBV29-1 to TRBJ2-3; 8 positions match TRBD2. The CDR3 spans 16 residues. V trimming: 5 bases; J trimming: 2 bases; junction bases outside the gene matches: 12. Per the germline V gene, CDR1 is SQVTM and CDR2 is ANQGSEA. CDR3 loop: CSVSKTSGGVTDTQYF. CDR3 DNA sequence: TGCAGCGTTTCGAAAACTAGCGGAGGGGTCACAGATACGCAGTATTTT.

DNA for the CDR3: TGTGCCAGCAGGGAGACAGGGGGCATCTCCGGGGAGCTGTTTTTT. It codes for CASRETGGISGELFF. The chain joins TRBV6-1 to TRBJ2-2, with TRBD1 matching over 10 bases. The germline V gene encodes CDR1 MNHNS and CDR2 SASEGT. The CDR3 contains 15 residues. Germline trimming cut 6 bases from V and 6 bases from J; bases unmatched to any gene: 7.